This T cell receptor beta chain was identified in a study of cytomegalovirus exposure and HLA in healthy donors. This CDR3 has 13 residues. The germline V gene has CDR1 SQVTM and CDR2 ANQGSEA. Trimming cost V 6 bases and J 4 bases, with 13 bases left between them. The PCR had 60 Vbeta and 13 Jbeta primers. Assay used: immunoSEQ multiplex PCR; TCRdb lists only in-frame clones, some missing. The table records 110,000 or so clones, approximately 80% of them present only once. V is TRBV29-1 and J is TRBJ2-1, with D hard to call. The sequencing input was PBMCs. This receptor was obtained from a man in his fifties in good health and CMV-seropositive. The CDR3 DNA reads TGCAGCGTCCAGGCAAACAATTACAATGAGCAGTTCTTC. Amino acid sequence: CSVQANNYNEQFF.